This paragraph reports one T cell receptor (beta chain). This clonotype was found a few times. The clone's antigen remains unknown. Base quality data are lacking; no much larger clone is found one base away. Patients with ophthalmopathy had moderately to severely active disease, with a Clinical Activity Score of 3 or more, a NOSPECS grade of 4 or more, and a disease duration of less than 3 months. Patients with other autoimmune diseases, uncontrolled infections, pregnancy or lactation were excluded from the study. Clinical symptoms, serum thyroxine, TRAb, thyroid ultrasound and orbital computed tomography were used for diagnosis. Using Ficoll-Paque density gradient centrifugation, PBMCs were isolated from 9 to 10 ml of fresh peripheral blood. Trizol reagent was used to extract the total RNA, and its quality was then checked on an Agilent 2100 Bioanalyzer. These data are taken from a study of Graves' ophthalmopathy and Graves' hyperthyroidism (dated by TCRdb to 2016 to 2019). With regard to the full study: Peripheral blood was collected at initial diagnosis, before any treatment. The study used signatures of the TCR beta repertoire to tell Graves' ophthalmopathy apart from Graves' hyperthyroidism and to predict which patients would progress to ophthalmopathy. In total, around 130 blood samples were TCR-sequenced: 40 to 45 ophthalmopathy, under 85 hyperthyroidism and around 17 hyperthyroidism-to-ophthalmopathy patients. A discovery set of about 99 patients (under 45 ophthalmopathy, 55 to 60 stable hyperthyroidism) was enrolled to explore V-J signatures distinguishing ophthalmopathy from hyperthyroidism. For independent validation, a separate cohort was made up of about 18 hyperthyroidism patients plus 17 patients who later progressed from hyperthyroidism to ophthalmopathy. In several hyperthyroidism patients, the T-cell repertoires found in thyroid tissue were compared with those found in blood. Once sampling was done, hyperthyroidism patients were given methimazole at a starting dose of 30 mg daily, while ophthalmopathy patients were given high-dose intravenous methylprednisolone. The approximately 100 discovery patients were randomly split 7:3 into training and test sets.

Including cysteine and phenylalanine, the CDR3 has 12 amino acids. Only the CDR3 DNA stays, 36 bases, in frame from base 1. CDR1 is given as KGHDR and CDR2 as SFDVKD, both from the germline V gene. V sheds 4 bases and J sheds 6 bases, leaving 8 bases between their ends. For repertoire sequencing, the TCR beta CDR3 regions were amplified from RNA transcripts. The first round of RT-PCR was done with HTBI primers and the Qiagen OneStep RT-PCR kit, and was followed by a second round of multiplex PCR, then size selection and purification. Sequencing of the libraries was carried out on an Illumina HiSeq2000 in paired-end mode with 100 bp reads. Under the source paper's analysis protocol: Reads were processed with SOAPnuke, discarding reads with adapters, uncalled bases, mean Phred below 15, or no exact constant-primer or identifier match. High-quality paired reads were merged with COPE v1.2.5. Each unique nucleotide sequence was treated as a clonotype, and MiTCR v1.1 was used to align the clonotypes to the IMGT TRB V, D and J references. The analysis was limited to V-J combinations with a frequency above 0.0001, which together covered 99.2% of repertoires. A TCR clonal expansion and chaos score per V-J combination was defined as the ratio of F50 clonal expansion to chaos observed in the TCRdist matrix. Welch's t-statistics and random forest were used to reduce features to 13 V-J combinations, which were fed into a naive Bayes classifier. The Morisita-Horn index was used to measure how similar the thyroid and blood repertoires were. The raw public reads went through TCRdb reprocessing: fastp at Q25, MiXCR clone calling, in-frame beta chains kept. Entries are consolidated by CDR3 protein sequence, retaining the most common genes and DNA. The V and J calls come from TCRdb's annotation, not from the publication. The sample table holds about 370,000 distinct CDR3 sequences, of which 18% were seen once. The ten largest make up 1.5% to 2% of the sample.

Results and caveats for the whole study, not just this receptor: In validation, the model predicted ophthalmopathy progression with about 70% sensitivity and roughly 72% specificity; some 13 predicted patients were CT-confirmed with GO in a median of 6.5 months. No statistical method was used to set the sample size in advance, and the investigators knew which group each participant was assigned to. In cross-validation, the 13-signature model distinguished ophthalmopathy from stable hyperthyroidism with about 90% sensitivity and about 81% specificity, while in the test set the corresponding values were 80% and 75%. Most expanded thyroid clonotypes with frequency above 0.001 were also detected in blood, suggesting blood repertoires may reflect the thyroid immune response.

The sequence was collected from a woman aged 18-29 years with Graves' ophthalmopathy. Donor details come from another sample of the same person, matched by shared clones. This chain joins TRBV24-1 to TRBJ2-5; confidence is insufficient to name the D gene. The specimen was peripheral blood. The nucleotide sequence reads as follows: TGTGCCACCAGTGACATTGGGAAGACCCAGTACTTC. Translated, it reads CATSDIGKTQYF.